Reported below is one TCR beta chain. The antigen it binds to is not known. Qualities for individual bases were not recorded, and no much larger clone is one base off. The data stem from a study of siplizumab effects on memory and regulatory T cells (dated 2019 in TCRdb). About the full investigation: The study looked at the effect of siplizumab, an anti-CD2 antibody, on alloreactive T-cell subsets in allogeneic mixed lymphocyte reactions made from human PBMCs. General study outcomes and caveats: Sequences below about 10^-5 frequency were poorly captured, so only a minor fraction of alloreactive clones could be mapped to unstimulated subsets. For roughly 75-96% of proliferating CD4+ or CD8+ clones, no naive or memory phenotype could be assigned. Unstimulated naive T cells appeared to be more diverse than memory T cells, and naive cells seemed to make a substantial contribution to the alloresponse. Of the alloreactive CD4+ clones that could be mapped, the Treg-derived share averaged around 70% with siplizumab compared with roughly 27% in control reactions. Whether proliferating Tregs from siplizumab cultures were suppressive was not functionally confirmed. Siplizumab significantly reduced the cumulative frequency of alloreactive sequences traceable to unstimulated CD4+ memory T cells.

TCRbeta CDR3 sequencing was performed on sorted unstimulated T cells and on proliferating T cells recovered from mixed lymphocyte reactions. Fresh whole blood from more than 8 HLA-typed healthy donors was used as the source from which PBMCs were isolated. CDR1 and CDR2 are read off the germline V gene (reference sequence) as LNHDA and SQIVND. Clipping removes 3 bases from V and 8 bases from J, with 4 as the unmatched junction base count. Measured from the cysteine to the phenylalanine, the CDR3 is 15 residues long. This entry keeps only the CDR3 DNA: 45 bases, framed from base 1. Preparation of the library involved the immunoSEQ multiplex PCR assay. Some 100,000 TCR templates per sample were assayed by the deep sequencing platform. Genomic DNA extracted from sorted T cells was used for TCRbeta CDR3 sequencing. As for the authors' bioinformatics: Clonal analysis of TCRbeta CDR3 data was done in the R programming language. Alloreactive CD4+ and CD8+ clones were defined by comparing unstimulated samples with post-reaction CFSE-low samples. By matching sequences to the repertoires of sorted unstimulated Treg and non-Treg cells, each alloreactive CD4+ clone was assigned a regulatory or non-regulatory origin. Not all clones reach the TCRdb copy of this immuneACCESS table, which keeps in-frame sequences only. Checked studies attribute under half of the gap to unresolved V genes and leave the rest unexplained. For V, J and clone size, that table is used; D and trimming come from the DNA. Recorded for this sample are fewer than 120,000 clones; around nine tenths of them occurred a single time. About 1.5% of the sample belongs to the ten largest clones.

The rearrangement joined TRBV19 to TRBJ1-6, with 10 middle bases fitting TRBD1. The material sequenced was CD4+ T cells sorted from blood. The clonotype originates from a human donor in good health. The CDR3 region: CASSMRDRGDSPLHF. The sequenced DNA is TGTGCCAGTAGTATGAGGGACAGGGGTGATTCACCCCTCCACTTT.